The next 7 T cell receptor beta chains were all read from a single sample in a study of a mutant IDH1 vaccine in newly diagnosed glioma. Their target antigens are unknown. Assay: immunoSEQ multiplex PCR; the TCRdb copy retains only in-frame clones and omits some. This table holds nearly 55,000 clones, 80% to 85% found once. The sample's time point: week 35, safety follow-up. Topical imiquimod was applied with each vaccine dose, which held 300 ug of mutant IDH1 20-mer peptide. The sequenced sample was PBMCs, obtained from a glioma patient whose treatment included an IDH1 peptide vaccine. These receptors all stem from a woman between 18 and 29 years old with glioma.

The chain has TRBV7-2 and TRBJ1-3, with 7 nucleotides matching TRBD1. Trimming took 0 bases from V and 1 from J; bases not matched to a gene: 6. The CDR3 sequence is 17 residues long. The germline gives CDR1 SGHTA, CDR2 FQGNSA. The CDR3 region has the DNA TGTGCCAGCAGCTTAGCGGGACAGCCAAGATCTGGAAACACCATATATTTT. This codes for CASSLAGQPRSGNTIYF.

The chain employs TRBV11-2 and TRBJ2-1, with no clear D. CDR3 size: 14 residues. The germline gives CDR1 SGHAT, CDR2 FQNNGV. V was clipped by 0 bases and J by 7 bases, with 10 bases between them. The CDR3 is CASSLDPGGNEQFF. CDR3 in DNA: TGTGCCAGCAGCTTAGATCCGGGTGGGAATGAGCAGTTCTTC.

The CDR3 nucleotides read TGTGCCAGCAGCCCTTCAGCAGGGACTAGAGGCGAGCAGTACTTC. Translating it yields CASSPSAGTRGEQYF. The chain uses TRBV6-9 and TRBJ2-7; 8 bases line up with TRBD2. Germline values: CDR1 MNHGY, CDR2 SVAAGI. After removal of 6 bases from V and 6 bases from J, the junction contained 13 bases not matched to a gene. This CDR3 contains 15 residues.

The chain uses TRBV2 and TRBJ2-2, with D possibly called TRBD1 or TRBD2 (5 bases each). V was cut by 6 bases and J by 7 bases, with 9 bases left in between. The CDR3 loop spans 12 amino acids. Looked up from germline, CDR1 is SNHLY and CDR2 is FYNNEI. Here the CDR3 reads CASRGTDGELFF. Written as DNA, the CDR3 is TGTGCCAGCAGGGGGACCGACGGGGAGCTGTTTTTT. Full variable domain (outside the CDR3, taken from reference TRBV2 and TRBJ2-2): EPEVTQTPSHQVTQMGQEVILRCVPISNHLYFYWYRQILGQKVEFLVSFYNNEISEKSEIFDDQFSVERPDGSNFTLKIRSTKLEDSAMYFCASRGTDGELFFGEGSRLTVL.

The V call is TRBV27, the J call TRBJ2-1; D unresolved. The germline V and J ends were trimmed by 10 bases and 0 bases, with 16 bases remaining between them. Germline V gives CDR1 MNHEY, CDR2 SMNVEV (reference sequence). The CDR3 contains 15 residues. CDR3 sequence: CATGALGVSYNEQFF. CDR3 DNA: TGTGCCACTGGAGCCCTTGGGGTCTCCTACAATGAGCAGTTCTTC.

The J gene is TRBJ2-5, the V gene TRBV7-9; D might be TRBD1 or TRBD2, each matching 6 bases. In germline, CDR1 is SEHNR, CDR2 FQNEAQ (reference sequence). Trimming cost V 5 bases and J 5 bases, with 15 bases left between them. The CDR3 covers 14 residues. CDR3 nucleotide sequence: TGTGCCAGCAGCCCCGAAGGGGGGCTGGAGACCCAGTACTTC. This gives the protein CASSPEGGLETQYF.

The genes are TRBV9 and TRBJ2-1; D uncertain. The CDR3 consists of 12 residues. Germline values: CDR1 SGDLS, CDR2 YYNGEE. Between the trimmed V and J ends, which lost 4 bases and 2 bases, there was a span of 4 bases. The CDR3 DNA is TGTGCCAGCAGCCCCCCCTACAATGAGCAGTTCTTC. Translating gives CASSPPYNEQFF.